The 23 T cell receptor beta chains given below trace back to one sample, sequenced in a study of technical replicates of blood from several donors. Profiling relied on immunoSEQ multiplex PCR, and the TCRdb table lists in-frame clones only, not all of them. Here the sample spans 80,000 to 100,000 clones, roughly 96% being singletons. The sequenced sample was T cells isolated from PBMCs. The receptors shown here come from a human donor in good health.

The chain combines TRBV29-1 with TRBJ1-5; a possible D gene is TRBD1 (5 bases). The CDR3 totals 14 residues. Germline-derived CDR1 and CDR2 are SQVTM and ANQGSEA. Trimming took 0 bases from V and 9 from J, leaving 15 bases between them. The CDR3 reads CSVEDGTGGWPQHF. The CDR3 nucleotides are TGCAGCGTTGAAGATGGGACCGGAGGGTGGCCCCAGCATTTT.

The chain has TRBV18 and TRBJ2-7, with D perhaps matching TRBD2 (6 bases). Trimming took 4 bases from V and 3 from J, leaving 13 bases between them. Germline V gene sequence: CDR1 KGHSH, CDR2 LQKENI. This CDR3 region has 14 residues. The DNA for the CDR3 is TGTGCCAGCTCACGGGACTTGAAAAACTACGAGCAGTACTTC. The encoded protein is CASSRDLKNYEQYF.

CDR3 sequence: CASSPGRRDIQYF. The DNA of the CDR3 is TGTGCCAGCTCACCTGGGAGGAGGGACATTCAGTACTTC. The V and J genes are TRBV18 and TRBJ2-4; tentative D call: TRBD2 (6 bases). The CDR3 extends over 13 amino acids. V shed 3 bases and J shed 8 bases, with 11 bases lying between them. Germline V lookup: CDR1 KGHSH, CDR2 LQKENI.

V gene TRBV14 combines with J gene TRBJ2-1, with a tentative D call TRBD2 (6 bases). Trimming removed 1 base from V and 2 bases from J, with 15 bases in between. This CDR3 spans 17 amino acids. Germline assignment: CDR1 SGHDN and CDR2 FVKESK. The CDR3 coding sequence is TGTGCCAGCAGCCAAGCTTGGCGGGGTAGGGCCTACAATGAGCAGTTCTTC. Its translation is CASSQAWRGRAYNEQFF.

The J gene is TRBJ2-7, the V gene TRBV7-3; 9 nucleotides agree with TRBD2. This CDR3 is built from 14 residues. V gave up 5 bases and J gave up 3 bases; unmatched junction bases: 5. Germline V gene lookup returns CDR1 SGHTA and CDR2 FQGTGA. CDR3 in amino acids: CASSLGAGGYEQYF. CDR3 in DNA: TGTGCCAGCAGCCTTGGAGCGGGGGGCTACGAGCAGTACTTC.

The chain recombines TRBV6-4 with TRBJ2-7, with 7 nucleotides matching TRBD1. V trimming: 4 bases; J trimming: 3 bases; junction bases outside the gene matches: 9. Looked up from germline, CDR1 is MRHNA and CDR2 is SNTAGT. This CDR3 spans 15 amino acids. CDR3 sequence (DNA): TGTGCCAGCAGTGTCCACAGGGGTCCAAGCTACGAGCAGTACTTC. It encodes CASSVHRGPSYEQYF.

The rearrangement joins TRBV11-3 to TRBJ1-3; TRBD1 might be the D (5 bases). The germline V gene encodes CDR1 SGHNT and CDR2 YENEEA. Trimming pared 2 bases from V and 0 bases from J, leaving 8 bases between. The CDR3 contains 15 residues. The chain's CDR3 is CASSLRQFSGNTIYF. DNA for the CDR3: TGTGCCAGCAGCTTACGACAGTTCTCTGGAAACACCATATATTTT.

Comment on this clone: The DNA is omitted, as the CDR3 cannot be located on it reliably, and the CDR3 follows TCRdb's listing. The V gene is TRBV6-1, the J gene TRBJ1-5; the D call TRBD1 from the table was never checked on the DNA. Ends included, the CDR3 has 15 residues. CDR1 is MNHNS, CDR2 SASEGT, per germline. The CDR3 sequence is CASILAFDSNQPQHF.

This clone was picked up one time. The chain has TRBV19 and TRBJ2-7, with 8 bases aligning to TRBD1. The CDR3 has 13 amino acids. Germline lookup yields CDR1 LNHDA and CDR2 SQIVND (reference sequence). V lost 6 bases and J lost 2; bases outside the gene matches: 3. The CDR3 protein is CASSRDRTYEQYF. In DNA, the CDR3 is TGTGCCAGTAGCCGGGACAGGACCTACGAGCAGTACTTC.

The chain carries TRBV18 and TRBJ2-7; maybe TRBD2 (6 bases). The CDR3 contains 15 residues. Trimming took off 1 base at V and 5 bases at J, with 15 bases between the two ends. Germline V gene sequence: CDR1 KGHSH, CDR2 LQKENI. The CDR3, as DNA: TGTGCCAGCTCACCACTCGGGGGAAAGGCGAACGAGCAGTACTTC. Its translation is CASSPLGGKANEQYF.

For the CDR3, the DNA is TGTGCCAGCAGCTTATCTAGAATGGCCTACAATGAGCAGTTCTTC. This sequence encodes CASSLSRMAYNEQFF. The chain employs TRBV11-2 and TRBJ2-1; D not resolved. CDR1 is SGHAT and CDR2 is FQNNGV in the germline V gene. The V gene lost 2 bases and the J gene lost 2 bases, with 10 bases spanning the gap. This CDR3 is built from 15 residues. Complete variable domain (other parts from reference TRBV11-2 and TRBJ2-1): EAGVAQSPRYKIIEKRQSVAFWCNPISGHATLYWYQQILGQGPKLLIQFQNNGVVDDSQLPKDRFSAERLKGVDSTLKIQPAKLEDSAVYLCASSLSRMAYNEQFFGPGTRLTVL.

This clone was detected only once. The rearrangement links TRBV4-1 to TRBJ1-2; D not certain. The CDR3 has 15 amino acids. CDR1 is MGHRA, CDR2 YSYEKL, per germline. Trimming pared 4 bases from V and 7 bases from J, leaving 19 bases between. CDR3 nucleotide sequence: TGCGCCAGCAGCCGAATTGATGGAGTCTCGGCTGGCTACACCTTC. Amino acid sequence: CASSRIDGVSAGYTF.

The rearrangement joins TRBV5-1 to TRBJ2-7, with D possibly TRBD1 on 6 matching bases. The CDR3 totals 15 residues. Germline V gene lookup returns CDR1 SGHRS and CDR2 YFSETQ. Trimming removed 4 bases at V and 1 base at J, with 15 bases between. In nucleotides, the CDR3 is TGCGCCAGCAGCCGTTCTCAGGGGAGATCCTACGAGCAGTACTTC. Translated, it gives CASSRSQGRSYEQYF. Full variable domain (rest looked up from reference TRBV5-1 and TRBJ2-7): KAGVTQTPRYLIKTRGQQVTLSCSPISGHRSVSWYQQTPGQGLQFLFEYFSETQRNKGNFPGRFSGRQFSNSRSEMNVSTLELGDSALYLCASSRSQGRSYEQYFGPGTRLTVT.

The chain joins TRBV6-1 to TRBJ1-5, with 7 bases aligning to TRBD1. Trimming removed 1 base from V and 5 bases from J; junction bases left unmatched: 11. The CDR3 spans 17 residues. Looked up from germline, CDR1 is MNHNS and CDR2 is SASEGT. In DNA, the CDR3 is TGTGCCAGCAGTGAAGTACAGGGGATACAGCCGTATCAGCCCCAGCATTTT. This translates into CASSEVQGIQPYQPQHF.

The chain's CDR3 is CASSQMPGFWGYTF. The CDR3, as DNA: TGCGCCAGCAGCCAAATGCCAGGGTTTTGGGGCTACACCTTC. This chain joins TRBV4-1 and TRBJ1-2; possibly TRBD1 for D (5 bases). Trimming left V 2 bases short and J 8 bases short, with 15 bases between. Germline lookup yields CDR1 MGHRA and CDR2 YSYEKL. The CDR3 consists of 14 residues.

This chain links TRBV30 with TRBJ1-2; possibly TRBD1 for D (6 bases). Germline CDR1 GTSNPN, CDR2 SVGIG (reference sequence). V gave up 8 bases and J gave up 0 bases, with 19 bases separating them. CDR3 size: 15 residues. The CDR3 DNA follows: TGTGCCGTATCGGGGGGGGCCTTAACTAACTATGGCTACACCTTC. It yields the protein CAVSGGALTNYGYTF.

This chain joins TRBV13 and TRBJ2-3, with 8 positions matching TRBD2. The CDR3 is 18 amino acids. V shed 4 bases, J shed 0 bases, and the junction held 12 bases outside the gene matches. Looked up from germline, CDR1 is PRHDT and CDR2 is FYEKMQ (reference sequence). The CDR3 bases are TGTGCCAGCAGCTCCCTCTGGCGGGGGGCCCATAGCACAGATACGCAGTATTTT. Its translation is CASSSLWRGAHSTDTQYF.

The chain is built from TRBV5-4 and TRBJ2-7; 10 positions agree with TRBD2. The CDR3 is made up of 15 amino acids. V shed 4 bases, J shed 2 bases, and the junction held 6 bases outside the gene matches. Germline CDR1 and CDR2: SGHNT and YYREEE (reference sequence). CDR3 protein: CASSQGLAFTYEQYF. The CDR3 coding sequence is TGTGCCAGCAGCCAGGGACTAGCGTTTACCTACGAGCAGTACTTC.

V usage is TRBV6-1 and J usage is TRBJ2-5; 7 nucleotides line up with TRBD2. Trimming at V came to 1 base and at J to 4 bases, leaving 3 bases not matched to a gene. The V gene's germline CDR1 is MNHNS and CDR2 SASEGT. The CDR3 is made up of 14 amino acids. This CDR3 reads CASSEGLAVETQYF. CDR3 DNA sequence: TGTGCCAGCAGTGAAGGGCTAGCGGTAGAGACCCAGTACTTC.

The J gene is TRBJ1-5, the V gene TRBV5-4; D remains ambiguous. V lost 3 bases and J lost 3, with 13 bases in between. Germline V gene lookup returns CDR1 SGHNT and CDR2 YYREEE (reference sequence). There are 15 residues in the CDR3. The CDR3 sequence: CASSSTEETNQPQHF. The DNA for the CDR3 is TGTGCCAGCAGCTCAACTGAGGAAACCAATCAGCCCCAGCATTTT.

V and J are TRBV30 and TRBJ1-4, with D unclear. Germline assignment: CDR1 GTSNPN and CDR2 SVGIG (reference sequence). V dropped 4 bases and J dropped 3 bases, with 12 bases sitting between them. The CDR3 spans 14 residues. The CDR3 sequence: CAWTLGSPNEKLFF. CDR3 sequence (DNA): TGTGCCTGGACCCTAGGATCTCCTAATGAAAAACTGTTTTTT.

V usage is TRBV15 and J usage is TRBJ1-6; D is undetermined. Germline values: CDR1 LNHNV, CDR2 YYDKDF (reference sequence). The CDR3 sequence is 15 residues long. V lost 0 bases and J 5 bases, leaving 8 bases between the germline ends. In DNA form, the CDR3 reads TGTGCCACCAGCAGAGAACAGACCAATAATTCACCCCTCCACTTT. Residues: CATSREQTNNSPLHF. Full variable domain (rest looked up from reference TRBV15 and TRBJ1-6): DAMVIQNPRYQVTQFGKPVTLSCSQTLNHNVMYWYQQKSSQAPKLLFHYYDKDFNNEADTPDNFQSRRPNTSFCFLDIRSPGLGDTAMYLCATSREQTNNSPLHFGNGTRLTVT.

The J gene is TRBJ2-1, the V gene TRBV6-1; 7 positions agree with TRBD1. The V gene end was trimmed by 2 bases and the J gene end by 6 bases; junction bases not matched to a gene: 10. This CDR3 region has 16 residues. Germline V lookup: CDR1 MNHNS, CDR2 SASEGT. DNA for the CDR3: TGTGCCAGCAGTGAAAGGCGTATTACAGGGGTCAATGAGCAGTTCTTC. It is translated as CASSERRITGVNEQFF.